Each of the 10 T cell receptor beta chains below was sequenced from the same sample in a study of blood T cell repertoires in COVID-19. The table came from immunoSEQ multiplex PCR; TCRdb's copy has only in-frame clones and leaves some out. The sample records 130,000 to 150,000 clones, around nine tenths being singletons. Sequencing input: peripheral blood. These receptors originate from a woman between 50 and 59 years old with acute or convalescent COVID-19.

V gene TRBV11-2 combines with J gene TRBJ2-7; TRBD2 is a possible D gene (5 bases). V lost 4 bases and J lost 2, with 21 bases in between. The germline V gene encodes CDR1 SGHAT and CDR2 FQNNGV. CDR3 length: 17 amino acids. The CDR3 sequence: CASSWGSSGSVPYEQYF. The CDR3 nucleotides are TGTGCCAGCAGCTGGGGATCCTCGGGGAGTGTCCCCTACGAGCAGTACTTC.

This chain links TRBV5-1 with TRBJ1-2, with D perhaps matching TRBD1 (6 bases). V was shortened by 0 bases and J by 2 bases, with 11 bases between the two germline ends. This CDR3 spans 15 amino acids. Germline values: CDR1 SGHRS, CDR2 YFSETQ. The CDR3 DNA sequence: TGCGCCAGCAGCTTGGGGCAGGGGAAGAACTATGGCTACACCTTC. Amino acids: CASSLGQGKNYGYTF.

The rearrangement uses TRBV29-1 and TRBJ2-7, with TRBD2 matching 13 bases. From germline, CDR1 is SQVTM and CDR2 ANQGSEA. This CDR3 is built from 14 residues. The trim removed 5 bases at V and 3 bases at J, leaving 4 bases unmatched. CDR3 in DNA: TGCAGCGTTCGGAGGACTAGCGGGAGCTACGAGCAGTACTTC. Translating it yields CSVRRTSGSYEQYF.

The table lists this clone with a few counts. The V and J genes are TRBV7-8 and TRBJ2-2; 7 bases fit TRBD1. J was trimmed by 7 bases and V by 5 bases; bases with no gene match: 10. Germline assignment: CDR1 SGHVS and CDR2 FQNEAQ. This CDR3 is built from 15 residues. CDR3 protein: CASSRPGQRSGELFF. The CDR3 coding sequence is TGTGCCAGCAGCCGCCCGGGACAGAGGAGCGGGGAGCTGTTTTTT.

To note about this clone: Other DNA sequences from this sample encode an identical CDR3 as well. The chain couples TRBV9 to TRBJ1-2; D remains ambiguous. V gave up 1 base and J gave up 5 bases, with 6 bases separating them. CDR1 is SGDLS, CDR2 YYNGEE, per germline. The CDR3 is 12 residues long. This CDR3 is CASSVTGYGYTF. The CDR3 bases are TGTGCCAGCAGCGTAACGGGTTATGGCTACACCTTC.

This clone has more than one count but fewer than ten. The chain couples TRBV5-6 to TRBJ2-7; 10 bases map to TRBD2. With 4 bases clipped from V and 3 bases from J, the junction kept 7 bases outside the gene matches. The CDR3 is made up of 15 amino acids. Per germline, CDR1 SGHDT and CDR2 YYEEEE. The CDR3 coding sequence is TGTGCCAGCAGCCAAGGACTAGCGGTGAGCTACGAGCAGTACTTC. It specifies CASSQGLAVSYEQYF.

The chain recombines TRBV2 with TRBJ2-5; D gene uncertain. CDR1 and CDR2 (germline): SNHLY, FYNNEI. The ends were cut back, 3 bases at V and 4 bases at J, with 6 bases in the middle. This CDR3 spans 12 amino acids. The CDR3 sequence: CASSEVAETQYF. The CDR3 DNA follows: TGTGCCAGCAGTGAGGTAGCAGAGACCCAGTACTTC.

The rearrangement uses TRBV27 and TRBJ2-7; 7 nucleotides match TRBD2. The CDR3 contains 16 residues. Trimming cost V 7 bases and J 2 bases; bases outside gene matches: 14. CDR1 is MNHEY and CDR2 is SMNVEV in the germline V gene (reference sequence). The CDR3 reads CASTRFSSSGTYEQYF. The CDR3 DNA reads TGTGCCAGCACCCGGTTCTCTTCGAGCGGGACCTACGAGCAGTACTTC.

In this sample, this clone turned up once. This chain uses TRBV5-8 with TRBJ2-3, with 8 bases that match TRBD2. The CDR3 has 16 residues. CDR1 is SGHTS and CDR2 is YDEGEE in the germline V gene. V dropped 1 base and J dropped 3; count of bases not matched to a gene: 7. CDR3 residues: CASSLLREVATDTQYF. The CDR3 DNA is TGTGCCAGCAGCTTGTTGCGGGAGGTGGCGACAGATACGCAGTATTTT.

The J gene is TRBJ2-7, the V gene TRBV3-1 (or the pseudogene TRBV3-2); TRBD2 might be the D (6 bases). Trimming cost V 2 bases and J 6 bases, with 17 bases left between them. CDR1 and CDR2 from the germline V gene are LGHDT and YNNKEL (reference sequence). The CDR3 length is 15 residues. CDR3: CASSQLRTEGGEQYF. In DNA form, the CDR3 reads TGTGCCAGCAGCCAACTTCGGACGGAGGGCGGCGAGCAGTACTTC.